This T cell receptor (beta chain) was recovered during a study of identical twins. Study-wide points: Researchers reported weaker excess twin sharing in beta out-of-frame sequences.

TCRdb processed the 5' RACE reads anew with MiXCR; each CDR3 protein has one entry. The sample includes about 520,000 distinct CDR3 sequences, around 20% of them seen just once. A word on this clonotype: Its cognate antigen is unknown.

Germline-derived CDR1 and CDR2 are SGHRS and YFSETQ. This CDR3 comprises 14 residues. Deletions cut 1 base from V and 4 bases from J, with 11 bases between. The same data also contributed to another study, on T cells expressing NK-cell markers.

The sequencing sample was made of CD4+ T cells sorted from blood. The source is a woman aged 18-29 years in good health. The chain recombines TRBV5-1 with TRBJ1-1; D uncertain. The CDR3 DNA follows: TGCGCCAGCAGCTTGCTGGGTTCCAGCACTGAAGCTTTCTTT. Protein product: CASSLLGSSTEAFF.